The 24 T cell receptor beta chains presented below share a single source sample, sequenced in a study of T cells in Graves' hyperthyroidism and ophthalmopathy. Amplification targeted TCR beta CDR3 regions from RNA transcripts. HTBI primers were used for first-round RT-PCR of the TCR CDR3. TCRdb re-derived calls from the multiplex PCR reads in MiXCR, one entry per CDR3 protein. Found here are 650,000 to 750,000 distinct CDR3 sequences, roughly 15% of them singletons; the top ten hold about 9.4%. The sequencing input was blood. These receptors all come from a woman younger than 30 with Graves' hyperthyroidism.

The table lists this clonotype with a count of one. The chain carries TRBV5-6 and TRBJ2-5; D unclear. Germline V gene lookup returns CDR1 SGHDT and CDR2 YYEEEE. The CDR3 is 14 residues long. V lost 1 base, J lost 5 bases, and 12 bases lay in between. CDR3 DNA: TGTGCCAGCAGCTTGACCCGGAGAGAGGAGACCCAGTACTTC. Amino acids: CASSLTRREETQYF.

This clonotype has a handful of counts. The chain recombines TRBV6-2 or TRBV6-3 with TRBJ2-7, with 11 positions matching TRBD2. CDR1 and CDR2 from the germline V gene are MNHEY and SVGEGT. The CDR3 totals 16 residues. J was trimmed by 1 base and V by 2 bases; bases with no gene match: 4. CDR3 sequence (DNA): TGTGCCAGCAGTTACCCGGGACTAGCGGCATCCTACGAGCAGTACTTC. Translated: CASSYPGLAASYEQYF.

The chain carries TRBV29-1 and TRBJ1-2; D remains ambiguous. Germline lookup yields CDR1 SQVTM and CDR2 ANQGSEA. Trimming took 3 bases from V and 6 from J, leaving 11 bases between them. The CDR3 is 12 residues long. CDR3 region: CSVDAEKDGYTF. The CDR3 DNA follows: TGCAGCGTTGACGCGGAGAAGGATGGCTACACCTTC. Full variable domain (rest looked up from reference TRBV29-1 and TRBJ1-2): SAVISQKPSRDICQRGTSLTIQCQVDSQVTMMFWYRQQPGQSLTLIATANQGSEATYESGFVIDKFPISRPNLTFSTLTVSNMSPEDSSIYLCSVDAEKDGYTFGSGTRLTVV.

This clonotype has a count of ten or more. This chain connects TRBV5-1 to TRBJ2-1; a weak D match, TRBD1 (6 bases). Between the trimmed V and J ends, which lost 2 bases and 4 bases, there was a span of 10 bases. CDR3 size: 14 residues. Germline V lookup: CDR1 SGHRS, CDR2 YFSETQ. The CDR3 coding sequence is TGCGCCAGCAGCTTTGGACAGACATACAATGAGCAGTTCTTC. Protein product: CASSFGQTYNEQFF.

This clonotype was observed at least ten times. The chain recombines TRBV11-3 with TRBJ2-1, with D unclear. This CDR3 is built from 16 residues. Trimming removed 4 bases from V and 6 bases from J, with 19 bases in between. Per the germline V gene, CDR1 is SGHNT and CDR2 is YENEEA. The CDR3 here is CASSSPFGVWVNEQFF. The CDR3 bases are TGTGCCAGCAGCTCCCCCTTTGGGGTTTGGGTCAATGAGCAGTTCTTC. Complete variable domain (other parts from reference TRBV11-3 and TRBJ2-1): EAGVVQSPRYKIIEKKQPVAFWCNPISGHNTLYWYLQNLGQGPELLIRYENEEAVDDSQLPKDRFSAERLKGVDSTLKIQPAELGDSAVYLCASSSPFGVWVNEQFFGPGTRLTVL.

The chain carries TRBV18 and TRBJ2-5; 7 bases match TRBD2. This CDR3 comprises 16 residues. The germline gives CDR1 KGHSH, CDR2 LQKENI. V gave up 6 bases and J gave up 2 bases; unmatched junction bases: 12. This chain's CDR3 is CASSREHGGFQETQYF. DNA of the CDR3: TGTGCCAGCTCCCGGGAGCACGGGGGGTTTCAAGAGACCCAGTACTTC.

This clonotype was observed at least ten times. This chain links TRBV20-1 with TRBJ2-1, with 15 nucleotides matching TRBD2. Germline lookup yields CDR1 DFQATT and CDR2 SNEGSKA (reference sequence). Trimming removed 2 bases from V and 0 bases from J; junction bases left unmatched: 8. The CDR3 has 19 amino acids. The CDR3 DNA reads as TGCAGTGCTAGACCGGGACTAGCGGGAGGCGGAAGCTCCTACAATGAGCAGTTCTTC. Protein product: CSARPGLAGGGSSYNEQFF.

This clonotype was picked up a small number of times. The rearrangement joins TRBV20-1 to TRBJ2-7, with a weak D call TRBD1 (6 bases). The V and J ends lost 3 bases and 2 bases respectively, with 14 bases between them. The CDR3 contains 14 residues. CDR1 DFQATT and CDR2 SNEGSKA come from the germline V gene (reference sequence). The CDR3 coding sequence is TGCAGTGCTAGTTTGGGGGCTGCTACCTACGAGCAGTACTTC. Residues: CSASLGAATYEQYF.

CDR3 DNA sequence: TGTGCCAGCAGCCCCGTGGTATACGGGAGCTACAATGAGCAGTTCTTC. It yields the protein CASSPVVYGSYNEQFF. The rearrangement uses TRBV13 and TRBJ2-1, with D possibly TRBD2 on 6 matching bases. The CDR3 is 16 residues long. Germline CDR1 is PRHDT and CDR2 is FYEKMQ (reference sequence). The germline V and J ends were trimmed by 5 bases and 3 bases, with 17 bases remaining between them.

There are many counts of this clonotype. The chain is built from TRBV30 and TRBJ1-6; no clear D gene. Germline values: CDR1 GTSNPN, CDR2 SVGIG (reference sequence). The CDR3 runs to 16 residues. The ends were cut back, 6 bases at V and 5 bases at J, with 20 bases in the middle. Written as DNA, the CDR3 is TGTGCCTGCCCTCACTCGGAGTACCTGAATAATTCACCCCTCCACTTT. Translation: CACPHSEYLNNSPLHF.

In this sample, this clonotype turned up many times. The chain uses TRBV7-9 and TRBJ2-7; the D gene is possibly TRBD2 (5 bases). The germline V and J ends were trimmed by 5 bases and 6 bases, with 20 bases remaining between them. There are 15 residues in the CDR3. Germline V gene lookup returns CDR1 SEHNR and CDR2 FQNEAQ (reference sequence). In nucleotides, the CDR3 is TGTGCCAGCAGCATATCCGGACTCAATCAGGCCGAGCAGTACTTC. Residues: CASSISGLNQAEQYF. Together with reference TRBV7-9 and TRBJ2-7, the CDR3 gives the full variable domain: DTGVSQNPRHKITKRGQNVTFRCDPISEHNRLYWYRQTLGQGPEFLTYFQNEAQLEKSRLLSDRFSAERPKGSFSTLEIQRTEQGDSAMYLCASSISGLNQAEQYFGPGTRLTVT.

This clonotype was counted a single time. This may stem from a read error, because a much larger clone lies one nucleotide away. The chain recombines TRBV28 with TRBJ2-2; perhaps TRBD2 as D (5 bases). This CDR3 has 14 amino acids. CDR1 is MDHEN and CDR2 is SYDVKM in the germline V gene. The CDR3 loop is CATGGGSNAGELFF. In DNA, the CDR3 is TGTGCCACAGGAGGAGGATCGAACGCCGGGGAGCTGTTTTTT. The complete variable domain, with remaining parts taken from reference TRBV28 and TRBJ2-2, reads DVKVTQSSRYLVKRTGEKVFLECVQDMDHENMFWYRQDPGLGLRLIYFSYDVKMKEKGDIPEGYSVSREKKERFSLILESASTNQTSMYLCATGGGSNAGELFFGEGSRLTVL.

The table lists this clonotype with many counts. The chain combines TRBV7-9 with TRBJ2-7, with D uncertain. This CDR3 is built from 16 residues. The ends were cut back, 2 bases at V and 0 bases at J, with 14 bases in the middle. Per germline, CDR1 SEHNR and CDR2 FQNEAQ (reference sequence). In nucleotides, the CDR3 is TGTGCCAGCAGCTTAAGCAACCATGCCCCCTCCTACGAGCAGTACTTC. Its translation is CASSLSNHAPSYEQYF.

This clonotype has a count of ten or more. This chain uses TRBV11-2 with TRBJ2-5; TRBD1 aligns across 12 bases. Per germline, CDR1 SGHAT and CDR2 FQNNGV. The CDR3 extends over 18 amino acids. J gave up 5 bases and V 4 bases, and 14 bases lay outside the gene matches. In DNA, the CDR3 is TGTGCCAGCAGCTCACTACCGCCCGGGACAGGGGGCCGGGAGACCCAGTACTTC. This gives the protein CASSSLPPGTGGRETQYF.

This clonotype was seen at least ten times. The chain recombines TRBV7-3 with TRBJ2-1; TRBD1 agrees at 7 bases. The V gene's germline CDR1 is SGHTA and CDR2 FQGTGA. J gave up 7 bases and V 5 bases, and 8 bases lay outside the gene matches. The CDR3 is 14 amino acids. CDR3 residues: CASSPTGLGNEQFF. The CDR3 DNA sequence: TGTGCCAGCAGCCCGACAGGGTTGGGAAATGAGCAGTTCTTC.

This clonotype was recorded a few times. CDR3: CASSFRLADTQYF. The CDR3 DNA reads as TGTGCCAGCAGCTTTCGGCTAGCTGATACGCAGTATTTT. J is TRBJ2-3 and V is TRBV7-9, with D maybe TRBD2 (5 bases). CDR3 length: 13 residues. V was trimmed by 3 bases and J by 6 bases, leaving 10 bases between them. Per germline, CDR1 SEHNR and CDR2 FQNEAQ (reference sequence).

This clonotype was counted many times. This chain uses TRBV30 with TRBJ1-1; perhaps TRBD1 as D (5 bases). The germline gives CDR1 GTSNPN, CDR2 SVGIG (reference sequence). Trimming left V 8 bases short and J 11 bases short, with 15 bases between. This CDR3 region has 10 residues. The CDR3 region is CAGGAPGAFF. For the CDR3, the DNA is TGTGCCGGAGGGGCCCCGGGGGCTTTCTTT.

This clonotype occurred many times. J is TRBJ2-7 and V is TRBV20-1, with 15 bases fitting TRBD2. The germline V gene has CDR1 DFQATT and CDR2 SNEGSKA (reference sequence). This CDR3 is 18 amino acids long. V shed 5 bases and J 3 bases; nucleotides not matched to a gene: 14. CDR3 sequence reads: CSAGNTGTSGRLSYEQYF. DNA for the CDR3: TGCAGTGCTGGAAATACGGGGACTAGCGGGAGGTTAAGCTACGAGCAGTACTTC.

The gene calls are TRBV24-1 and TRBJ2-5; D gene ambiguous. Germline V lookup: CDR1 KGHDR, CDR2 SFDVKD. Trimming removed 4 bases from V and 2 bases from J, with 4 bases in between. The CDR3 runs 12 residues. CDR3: CATSDPQETQYF. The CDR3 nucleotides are TGTGCCACCAGTGACCCTCAAGAGACCCAGTACTTC.

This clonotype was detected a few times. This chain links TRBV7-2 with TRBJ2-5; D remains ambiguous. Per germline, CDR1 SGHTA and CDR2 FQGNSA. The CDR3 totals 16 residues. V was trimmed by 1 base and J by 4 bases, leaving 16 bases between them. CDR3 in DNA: TGTGCCAGCAGCTTAGAAGCCCCTACGGGTGGAGAGACCCAGTACTTC. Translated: CASSLEAPTGGETQYF.

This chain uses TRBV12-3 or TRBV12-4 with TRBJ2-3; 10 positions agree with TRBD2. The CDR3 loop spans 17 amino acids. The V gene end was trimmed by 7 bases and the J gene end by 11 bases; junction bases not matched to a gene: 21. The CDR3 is CASTSRGLAGDLEVQYF. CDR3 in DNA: TGTGCCAGCACCTCCCGCGGCCTAGCGGGAGATCTGGAGGTGCAGTATTTT.

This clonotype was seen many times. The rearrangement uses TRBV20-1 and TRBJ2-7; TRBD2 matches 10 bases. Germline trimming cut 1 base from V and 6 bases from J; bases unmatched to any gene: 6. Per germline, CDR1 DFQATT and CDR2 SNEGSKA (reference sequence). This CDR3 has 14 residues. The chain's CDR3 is CSARVSGRAGEQYF. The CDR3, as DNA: TGCAGTGCTAGAGTCAGCGGGAGGGCGGGCGAGCAGTACTTC.

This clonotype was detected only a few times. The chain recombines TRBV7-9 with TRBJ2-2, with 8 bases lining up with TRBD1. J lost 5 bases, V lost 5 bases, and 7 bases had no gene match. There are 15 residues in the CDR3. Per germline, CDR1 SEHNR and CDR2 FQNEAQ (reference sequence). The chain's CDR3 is CASSVTTGDTGELFF. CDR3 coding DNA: TGTGCCAGCAGCGTAACGACAGGGGATACCGGGGAGCTGTTTTTT.

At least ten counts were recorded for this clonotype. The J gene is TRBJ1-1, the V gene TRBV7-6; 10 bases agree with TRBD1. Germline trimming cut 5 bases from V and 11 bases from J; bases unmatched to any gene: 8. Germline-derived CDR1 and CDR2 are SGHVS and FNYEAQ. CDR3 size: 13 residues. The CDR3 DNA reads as TGTGCCAGCAGCCCAGGACAGGGGGAGCGTGCTTTCTTT. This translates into CASSPGQGERAFF.